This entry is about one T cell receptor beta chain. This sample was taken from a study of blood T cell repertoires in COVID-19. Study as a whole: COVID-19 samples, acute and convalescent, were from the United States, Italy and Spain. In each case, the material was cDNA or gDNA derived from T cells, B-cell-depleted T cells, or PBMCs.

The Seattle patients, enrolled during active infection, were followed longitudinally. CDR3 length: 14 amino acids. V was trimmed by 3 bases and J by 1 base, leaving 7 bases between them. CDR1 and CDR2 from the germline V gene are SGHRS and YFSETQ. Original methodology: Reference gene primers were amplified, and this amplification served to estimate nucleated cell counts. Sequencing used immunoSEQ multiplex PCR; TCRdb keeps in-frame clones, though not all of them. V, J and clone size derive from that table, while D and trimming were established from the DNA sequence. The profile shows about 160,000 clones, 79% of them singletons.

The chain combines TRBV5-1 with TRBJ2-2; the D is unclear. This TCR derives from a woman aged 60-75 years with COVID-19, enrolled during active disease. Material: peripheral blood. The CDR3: CASSSTVNTGELFF. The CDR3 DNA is TGCGCCAGCAGCTCCACAGTGAACACCGGGGAGCTGTTTTTT.